Below are 17 T cell receptor beta chains sequenced from a single sample in a study of shared clonotypes between healthy human individuals (dated by TCRdb to between 2020 and 2021). The library was generated by the immunoSEQ multiplex PCR assay. TCRdb carries this immuneACCESS record with in-frame sequences only. Its versions omit some clonotypes, under half of them owing to an unresolved V gene in the studies checked, with the rest unexplained. In all, the sample holds 800,000 to 1,200,000 clones, and approximately 80% of those were seen once. 0.52% of the sample is taken by the ten largest. Source material: memory CD4+ T cells from PBMCs. In light of the paper, this sample's cell subset or site label describes: CD45RA-negative fraction. These receptors all stem from a man aged 18 to 29 in good health. Some clones in this sample may be carry-over from other donors' samples.

The V call is TRBV5-1, the J call TRBJ1-3; D possibly corresponds to TRBD1 (5 bases). There are 16 residues in the CDR3. V lost 0 bases and J 0 bases, leaving 10 bases between the germline ends. CDR1 is SGHRS, CDR2 YFSETQ, per germline. DNA for the CDR3: TGCGCCAGCAGCTTGGTGGGGCAGGCCTCTGGAAACACCATATATTTT. This gives the protein CASSLVGQASGNTIYF.

The chain links TRBV5-6 to TRBJ1-5, with TRBD1 identical over 7 bases. Germline-derived CDR1 and CDR2 are SGHDT and YYEEEE. The CDR3 totals 16 residues. The trim removed 4 bases at V and 2 bases at J, leaving 9 bases unmatched. The CDR3 coding sequence is TGTGCCAGCAGCCTTACAGGGGATTTCGGCAATCAGCCCCAGCATTTT. This sequence encodes CASSLTGDFGNQPQHF. The full variable domain, rest sourced from reference TRBV5-6 and TRBJ1-5, is DAGVTQSPTHLIKTRGQQVTLRCSPKSGHDTVSWYQQALGQGPQFIFQYYEEEERQRGNFPDRFSGHQFPNYSSELNVNALLLGDSALYLCASSLTGDFGNQPQHFGDGTRLSIL.

This clone occurred a few times. The J gene is TRBJ2-5, the V gene TRBV25-1, with D unclear. V dropped 3 bases and J dropped 3 bases, with 14 bases sitting between them. The CDR3 extends over 15 amino acids. From germline, CDR1 is MGHDK and CDR2 SYGVNS. The CDR3 nucleotides read TGTGCCAGCAGTGACAATCGAAGGCAGAAAGAGACCCAGTACTTC. This encodes CASSDNRRQKETQYF.

V and J are TRBV20-1 and TRBJ1-2; D unresolved. The germline gives CDR1 DFQATT, CDR2 SNEGSKA (reference sequence). CDR3 length: 11 amino acids. Trimming stripped 3 bases from V and 6 bases from J, with 8 bases between. For the CDR3, the DNA is TGCAGTGCTAGGGACGGAAATGGCTACACCTTC. Encoded protein: CSARDGNGYTF.

This clone was counted only a few times. With only one base between it and a far larger clone, this is likely a read error. The same CDR3 can be traced to other DNA sequences in this sample. The chain uses TRBV7-3 and TRBJ1-1; TRBD1 is a possible D gene (5 bases). Per the germline V gene, CDR1 is SGHTA and CDR2 is FQGTGA. Trimming took off 2 bases at V and 4 bases at J, with 8 bases between the two ends. CDR3 length: 13 residues. CDR3 loop: CASSLGQGTEAFF. CDR3 DNA: TGTGCCAGCAGCTTAGGGCAGGGCACTGAAGCTTTCTTT.

This chain connects TRBV28 to TRBJ2-7, with D uncertain. The CDR3 is 15 amino acids. Germline V gene sequence: CDR1 MDHEN, CDR2 SYDVKM. The ends were cut back, 3 bases at V and 2 bases at J, with 14 bases in the middle. The CDR3 coding sequence is TGTGCCAGCAGTTTCCCGGCTAGGGCAGCCTACGAGCAGTACTTC. Residues: CASSFPARAAYEQYF.

V usage is TRBV9 and J usage is TRBJ2-5, with 9 bases fitting TRBD1. This CDR3 spans 15 amino acids. V shed 4 bases and J 4 bases; nucleotides not matched to a gene: 8. Germline CDR1 SGDLS, CDR2 YYNGEE. CDR3 amino acids: CASSLRTGGLETQYF. The CDR3 DNA reads TGTGCCAGCAGCCTCCGTACAGGGGGCTTAGAGACCCAGTACTTC.

This chain links TRBV5-1 with TRBJ1-1; 8 nucleotides line up with TRBD1. Germline CDR1 SGHRS, CDR2 YFSETQ. Losses at the gene ends were 8 bases for V and 3 bases for J; bases not matched to a gene: 6. This CDR3 region has 13 residues. CDR3: CASQGAQDTEAFF. DNA for the CDR3: TGCGCCAGTCAGGGGGCGCAGGACACTGAAGCTTTCTTT.

The chain has TRBV21-1 and TRBJ2-7; the table's D call, TRBD2, has no DNA check behind it. TRBV21-1 is annotated as a pseudogene. This CDR3 has 15 amino acids. The CDR3 DNA sequence: TGTGCCAGCAGCATCGGACTAGCGGACGCTTACGAGCAGTACTTC. Its protein product is CASSIGLADAYEQYF.

V gene TRBV28 combines with J gene TRBJ2-2, with D perhaps being TRBD1 or TRBD2 (5 bases each). The germline V gene has CDR1 MDHEN and CDR2 SYDVKM. V was pared by 6 bases and J by 6 bases, with 14 bases between. The CDR3 length is 14 residues. The CDR3 nucleotides are TGTGCCAGCAGGGGGACGGCAAAAGCCGGGGAGCTGTTTTTT. Amino acids: CASRGTAKAGELFF.

V usage is TRBV28 and J usage is TRBJ2-3; D is ambiguous. Trimming took off 5 bases at V and 3 bases at J, with 6 bases between the two ends. Germline-derived CDR1 and CDR2 are MDHEN and SYDVKM. The CDR3 length is 12 residues. CDR3 loop: CASSLQTDTQYF. Written as DNA, the CDR3 is TGTGCCAGCAGTCTTCAGACAGATACGCAGTATTTT.

V and J are TRBV29-1 and TRBJ1-4, with TRBD1 matching 7 bases. The junction had 7 bases not matched to a gene; V was cut back by 7 bases and J by 2 bases. Germline lookup yields CDR1 SQVTM and CDR2 ANQGSEA. This CDR3 region has 14 residues. Written as DNA, the CDR3 is TGCAGCGGCGAAACGACAGGGACTAATGAAAAACTGTTTTTT. Translated, it gives CSGETTGTNEKLFF.

The CDR3 spells CASSSLAGGPDTQYF. DNA for the CDR3: TGTGCCAGTAGTTCACTAGCGGGAGGACCAGATACGCAGTATTTT. The chain links TRBV19 to TRBJ2-3; 12 bases line up with TRBD2. V lost 5 bases and J lost 4; bases outside the gene matches: 4. There are 15 residues in the CDR3. Germline V gene lookup returns CDR1 LNHDA and CDR2 SQIVND (reference sequence).

The chain is built from TRBV5-1 and TRBJ2-7; tentatively, D is TRBD2 (6 bases). Looked up from germline, CDR1 is SGHRS and CDR2 is YFSETQ. The V gene lost 2 bases and the J gene lost 2 bases, with 14 bases spanning the gap. This CDR3 has 15 amino acids. The CDR3 coding sequence is TGCGCCAGCAGCTTCCTGGCGGGGACCACCTACGAGCAGTACTTC. Translation: CASSFLAGTTYEQYF.

This chain links TRBV6-5 with TRBJ2-1; D remains unclear. The V and J ends lost 4 bases and 0 bases respectively, with 13 bases between them. CDR1 is MNHEY and CDR2 is SVGAGI in the germline V gene. The CDR3 runs 16 residues. Written as DNA, the CDR3 is TGTGCCAGCAGTTCGCACCGCCTGAGCTCCTACAATGAGCAGTTCTTC. Its translation is CASSSHRLSSYNEQFF.

V gene TRBV7-8 combines with J gene TRBJ1-1; no clear D gene. Trimming shortened V by 5 bases and J by 3 bases, and 19 bases separated the two germline ends. CDR1 and CDR2 from the germline V gene are SGHVS and FQNEAQ. The CDR3 contains 16 residues. The CDR3 reads CASSHPKWGLDTEAFF. The CDR3, as DNA: TGTGCCAGCAGCCACCCCAAGTGGGGTTTGGACACTGAAGCTTTCTTT. The full variable domain, in which reference TRBV7-8 and TRBJ1-1 provide the parts outside the CDR3, is GAGVSQSPRYKVAKRGQDVALRCDPISGHVSLFWYQQALGQGPEFLTYFQNEAQLDKSGLPSDRFFAERPEGSVSTLKIQRTQQEDSAVYLCASSHPKWGLDTEAFFGQGTRLTVV.

The V gene is TRBV28, the J gene TRBJ1-5; TRBD1 might be the D (6 bases). Trimming stripped 3 bases from V and 6 bases from J, with 15 bases between. Germline loops: CDR1 MDHEN, CDR2 SYDVKM. There are 15 residues in the CDR3. CDR3 in DNA: TGTGCCAGCAGTTTGGGAGGGGGGAGGTTTCAGCCCCAGCATTTT. Its protein product is CASSLGGGRFQPQHF.